Included here is one T cell receptor (beta chain) sequence, with context. In the study's own analysis: Amplification of reference gene primers provided the estimated nucleated cell counts. TCRdb keeps only in-frame clones here, not all; method: immunoSEQ multiplex PCR. That table supplies the V and J calls and clone size; D and trimming were determined from the DNA. The repertoire has 200,000 to 250,000 clones, around nine tenths of them found once; the top ten carry about 1.5%. This specimen belongs to a study of blood T cell repertoires in COVID-19. The CDR3 contains 11 residues. Per the germline V gene, CDR1 is SGHAT and CDR2 is FQNNGV. Deletions cut 4 bases from V and 7 bases from J, with 5 bases between.

This TCR derives from a woman between 45 and 60 years old who had recovered from COVID-19. The J gene is TRBJ2-1, the V gene TRBV11-2; D is unresolved. Sequenced: PBMCs or T cells enriched from blood (not recorded which). CDR3 nucleotide sequence: TGTGCCAGCAGCTCCATGAATGAGCAGTTCTTC. Translating it yields CASSSMNEQFF.